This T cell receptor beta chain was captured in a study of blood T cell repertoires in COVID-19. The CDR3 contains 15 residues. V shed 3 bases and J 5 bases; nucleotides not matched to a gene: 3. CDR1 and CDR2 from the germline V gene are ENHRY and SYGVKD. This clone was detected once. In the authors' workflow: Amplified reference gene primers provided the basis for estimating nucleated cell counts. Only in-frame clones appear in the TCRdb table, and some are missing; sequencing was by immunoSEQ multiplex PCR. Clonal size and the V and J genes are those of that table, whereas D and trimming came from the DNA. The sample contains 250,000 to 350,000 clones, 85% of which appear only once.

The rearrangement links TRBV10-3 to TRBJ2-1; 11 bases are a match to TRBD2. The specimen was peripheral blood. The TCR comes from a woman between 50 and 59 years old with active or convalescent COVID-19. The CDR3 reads CAISDGTSGNNEQFF. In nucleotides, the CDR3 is TGTGCCATCAGTGACGGGACTAGCGGTAACAATGAGCAGTTCTTC.